This is a list of T cell receptor beta chains from one sample in a study of cytomegalovirus exposure and HLA in healthy donors. TCRdb's table, derived via immunoSEQ multiplex PCR, lists solely in-frame clones and lacks some. Among approximately 170,000 clones listed, 84% were seen once. Sequenced: PBMCs. The receptors were gathered from a man in his thirties or forties in good health and CMV-seropositive. CDR3s include the opening cysteine and the closing phenylalanine or tryptophan. D genes are given only for firm matches. Not all rows give a size; the values are once, few, many and, for expanded clones, a class.

d_call	clone_size	cdr3_length	v_call	j_call	cdr3_nt	cdr3_aa
TRBD1	once	14	TRBV2	TRBJ1-2	TGTGCCAGCAGTGGAAGGACAGGGGGCTATGGCTACACCTTC	CASSGRTGGYGYTF
NA	NA	14	TRBV28	TRBJ1-2	TGTGCCAGCAGTTCCGGAGGGCCTGGCTATGGCTACACCTTC	CASSSGGPGYGYTF
NA	NA	11	TRBV29-1	TRBJ2-7	TGCAGCGCGGAGCGGAGCTACGAGCAGTACTTC	CSAERSYEQYF
NA	NA	12	TRBV11-2	TRBJ1-1	TGTGCCAGCAGCCCAGGTATCTCTGAAGCTTTCTTT	CASSPGISEAFF
NA	NA	15	TRBV7-3	TRBJ2-1	TGTGCCAGCAGCTCCCTACTAGAGAACTACAATGAGCAGTTCTTC	CASSSLLENYNEQFF
TRBD2	NA	15	TRBV13	TRBJ2-1	TGTGCCAGCAGCCCGGGACTAGCGAGCGACAATGAGCAGTTCTTC	CASSPGLASDNEQFF
TRBD1	NA	16	TRBV29-1	TRBJ1-4	TGCAGCGTTGGGCCGGGACAGGGGAGGGGATCTGAAAAACTGTTTTTT	CSVGPGQGRGSEKLFF
NA	NA	15	TRBV4-1	TRBJ1-3	TGCGCCAGCAGCCAAGATCCCCCTCCCGGAAACACCATATATTTT	CASSQDPPPGNTIYF
NA	NA	12	TRBV11-3	TRBJ2-2	TGTGCCAGCAGCTTCCGTCCCGGGGAGCTGTTTTTT	CASSFRPGELFF
TRBD2	NA	17	TRBV4-3	TRBJ2-3	TGCGCCAGCAGCGAGACCGTGCGGGGGACGGGTCCAGATACGCAGTATTTT	CASSETVRGTGPDTQYF
NA	NA	17	TRBV4-3	TRBJ2-1	TGCGCCAGCAGCCAAGATCGTTGGGGGGATCATTACAATGAGCAGTTCTTC	CASSQDRWGDHYNEQFF
NA	NA	14	TRBV11-3	TRBJ2-5	TGTGCCAGCAGCTCCCGGGACTCACAAGAGACCCAGTACTTC	CASSSRDSQETQYF
NA	few	12	TRBV6-1	TRBJ1-2	TGTGCCAGCAGGCCGACACTCTATGGCTACACCTTC	CASRPTLYGYTF
TRBD2	few	17	TRBV11-2	TRBJ2-1	TGTGCCAGCAGCTTCCGGGAGGTGGGGCGGCCCTACAATGAGCAGTTCTTC	CASSFREVGRPYNEQFF
NA	NA	13	TRBV7-9	TRBJ2-7	TGTGCCAGCAGCTTAGAATCCAACTACGAGCAGTACTTC	CASSLESNYEQYF
NA	NA	13	TRBV7-2	TRBJ2-3	TGTGCCAGCAGCGTAGAGCACACAGATACGCAGTATTTT	CASSVEHTDTQYF
NA	NA	15	TRBV5-1	TRBJ1-2	TGCGCCAGCAGCTCGGCAGGCTCTGATAACTATGGCTACACCTTC	CASSSAGSDNYGYTF
NA	NA	15	TRBV7-3	TRBJ2-2	TGTGCCAGCAGCTTACACGGGGATAACACCGGGGAGCTGTTTTTT	CASSLHGDNTGELFF
TRBD1	NA	14	TRBV28	TRBJ1-2	TGTGCCAGCACCGAAACAGGGGGCTCCTATGGCTACACCTTC	CASTETGGSYGYTF
TRBD1	NA	12	TRBV28	TRBJ1-2	TGTGCCAGCCGAACAGGGGTTCATGGCTACACCTTC	CASRTGVHGYTF
NA	NA	14	TRBV28	TRBJ2-7	TGTGCCAGCACTCCATCGGTGTGGAGGAACGAGCAGTACTTC	CASTPSVWRNEQYF
TRBD2	NA	16	TRBV7-9	TRBJ2-1	TGTGCCAGCAGCTTTCGTCGGACTAGCACCTCGGATGAGCAGTTCTTC	CASSFRRTSTSDEQFF
TRBD1	NA	12	TRBV2	TRBJ2-2	TGTGCCACGACAGGGGACACCGGGGAGCTGTTTTTT	CATTGDTGELFF
TRBD1	many	15	TRBV28	TRBJ2-7	TGTGCCAGCAGTCTCACGGGGACAGGGAACTACGAGCAGTACTTC	CASSLTGTGNYEQYF
NA	once	15	TRBV23-1	TRBJ2-7	TGCGCCAGCAGTCAATTGTCTCCCCCCCTCTACGAGCAGTACTTC	CASSQLSPPLYEQYF
TRBD1	NA	16	TRBV7-3	TRBJ2-2	TGTGCCAGCAGCCGTAGACAGGGGGCGGACACCGGGGAGCTGTTTTTT	CASSRRQGADTGELFF
NA	NA	14	TRBV9	TRBJ1-2	TGTGCCAGCAGCGCGTCGGTCGGGGTCGATGGCTACACCTTC	CASSASVGVDGYTF
NA	NA	15	TRBV6-1	TRBJ2-7	TGTGCCAGCAGTTTCCTGGGGGGTCAGGCCTACGAGCAGTACTTC	CASSFLGGQAYEQYF
NA	NA	14	TRBV7-9	TRBJ2-3	TGTGCCAGCAGCTTAGGACAGTCAACAGATACGCAGTATTTT	CASSLGQSTDTQYF
TRBD1	NA	12	TRBV7-9	TRBJ2-3	TGTGCCAGCAGTACAGGGGGGAGGTCGCAGTATTTT	CASSTGGRSQYF
NA	NA	13	TRBV6-5	TRBJ1-1	TGTGCCAGCAGTTCTGTGCCGGGCACTGAAGCTTTCTTT	CASSSVPGTEAFF
TRBD2	NA	16	TRBV6-5	TRBJ2-7	TGTGCCAGCAGTTATGTCGCTAGCGGGAGTGTAAACGAGCAGTACTTC	CASSYVASGSVNEQYF
NA	NA	13	TRBV5-4	TRBJ2-7	TGTGCCAGCAGCTTGGTGGCTTCCTACGAGCAGTACTTC	CASSLVASYEQYF
NA	once	14	TRBV6-5	TRBJ2-7	TGTGCCAGCAGTTACGGGGACAAAGAATACGAGCAGTACTTC	CASSYGDKEYEQYF
TRBD1	once	15	TRBV18	TRBJ2-7	TGTGCCAGCTCATCAAAGGACAGGGCGTCCAACGAGCAGTACTTC	CASSSKDRASNEQYF
NA	NA	14	TRBV13	TRBJ1-4	TGTGCCAGCAGTTCCGGCGGGAATAATGAAAAACTGTTTTTT	CASSSGGNNEKLFF
TRBD2	NA	13	TRBV29-1	TRBJ2-5	TGCAGCGGTGGGACTAGCGGGACAGAGACCCAGTACTTC	CSGGTSGTETQYF
NA	many	14	TRBV9	TRBJ2-7	TGTGCCAGCAGCGTAGAAAGGACACCCTACGAGCAGTACTTC	CASSVERTPYEQYF
TRBD1	once	14	TRBV7-2	TRBJ2-7	TGTGCCAGCAGCTCTCCGGGACAGAAGTACGAGCAGTACTTC	CASSSPGQKYEQYF
TRBD2	NA	20	TRBV5-1	TRBJ2-3	TGCGCCAGCAGCTTGTTATCCCTGGCCAGGACTAGCGGGAGGACAGATACGCAGTATTTT	CASSLLSLARTSGRTDTQYF
TRBD2	NA	15	TRBV4-3	TRBJ2-3	TGCGCCAGCAGCCAAAGACTAGCGGGCACAGATACGCAGTATTTT	CASSQRLAGTDTQYF
NA	NA	15	TRBV13	TRBJ2-1	TGTGCCAGCAGCTCCCCAGGGGGGCCTTACAATGAGCAGTTCTTC	CASSSPGGPYNEQFF
NA	NA	14	TRBV6-6	TRBJ2-1	TGTGCCAGCAGTTACTCGTCATCCTACAATGAGCAGTTCTTC	CASSYSSSYNEQFF
NA	NA	15	TRBV27	TRBJ2-7	TGTGCCAGCAGTCGCGGGTCCTGCCGAACCTACGAGCAGTACTTC	CASSRGSCRTYEQYF
TRBD2	NA	16	TRBV9	TRBJ2-1	TGTGCCAGCAGCGTCGTAGGTAGCGGGGGGGCCAATGAGCAGTTCTTC	CASSVVGSGGANEQFF
NA	NA	13	TRBV6-5	TRBJ1-5	TGTGCCAGCAGTCAGGCCCGTCATCAGCCCCAGCATTTT	CASSQARHQPQHF
TRBD2	few	18	TRBV4-1	TRBJ2-3	TGCGCCAGCAGCCAAGATCTAGCGGGAGGGCCATCGACAGATACGCAGTATTTT	CASSQDLAGGPSTDTQYF